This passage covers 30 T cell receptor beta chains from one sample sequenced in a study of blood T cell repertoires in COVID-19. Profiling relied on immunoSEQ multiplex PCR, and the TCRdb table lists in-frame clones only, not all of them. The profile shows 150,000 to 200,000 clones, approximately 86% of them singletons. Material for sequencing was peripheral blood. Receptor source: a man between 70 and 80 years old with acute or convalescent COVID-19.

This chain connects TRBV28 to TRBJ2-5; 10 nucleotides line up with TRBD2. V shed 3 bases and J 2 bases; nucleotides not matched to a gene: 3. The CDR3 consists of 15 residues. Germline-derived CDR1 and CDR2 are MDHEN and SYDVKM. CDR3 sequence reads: CASSFGAGGQETQYF. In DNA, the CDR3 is TGTGCCAGCAGTTTTGGAGCGGGAGGGCAAGAGACCCAGTACTTC.

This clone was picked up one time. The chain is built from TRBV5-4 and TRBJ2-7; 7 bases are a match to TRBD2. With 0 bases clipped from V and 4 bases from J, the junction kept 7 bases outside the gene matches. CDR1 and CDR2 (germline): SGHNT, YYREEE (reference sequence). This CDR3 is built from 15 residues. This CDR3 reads CASSLVGEGTYEQYF. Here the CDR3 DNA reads TGTGCCAGCAGCTTGGTTGGGGAGGGGACTTACGAGCAGTACTTC. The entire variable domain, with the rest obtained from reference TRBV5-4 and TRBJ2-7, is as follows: ETGVTQSPTHLIKTRGQQVTLRCSSQSGHNTVSWYQQALGQGPQFIFQYYREEENGRGNFPPRFSGLQFPNYSSELNVNALELDDSALYLCASSLVGEGTYEQYFGPGTRLTVT.

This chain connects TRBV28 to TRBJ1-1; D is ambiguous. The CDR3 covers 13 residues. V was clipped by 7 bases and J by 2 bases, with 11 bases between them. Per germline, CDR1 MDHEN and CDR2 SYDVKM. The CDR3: CASTRVLNTEAFF. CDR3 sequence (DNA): TGTGCCAGCACCCGGGTCCTTAACACTGAAGCTTTCTTT.

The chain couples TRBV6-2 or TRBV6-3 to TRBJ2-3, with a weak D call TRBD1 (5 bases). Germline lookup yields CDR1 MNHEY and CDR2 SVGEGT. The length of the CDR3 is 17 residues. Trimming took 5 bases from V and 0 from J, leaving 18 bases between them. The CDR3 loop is CASSPIDSTPSTDTQYF. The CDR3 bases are TGTGCCAGCAGTCCCATCGACAGCACCCCTAGCACAGATACGCAGTATTTT.

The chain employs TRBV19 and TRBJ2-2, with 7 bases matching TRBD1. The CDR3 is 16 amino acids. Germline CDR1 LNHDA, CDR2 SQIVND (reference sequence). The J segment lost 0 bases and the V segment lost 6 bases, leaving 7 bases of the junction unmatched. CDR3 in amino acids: CASRPHRGTNTGELFF. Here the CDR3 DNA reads TGTGCCAGTAGGCCCCACAGGGGCACGAACACCGGGGAGCTGTTTTTT.

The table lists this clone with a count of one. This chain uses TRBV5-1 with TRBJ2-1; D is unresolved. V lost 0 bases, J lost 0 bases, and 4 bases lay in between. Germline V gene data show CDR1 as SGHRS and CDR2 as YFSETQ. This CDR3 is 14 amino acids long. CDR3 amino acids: CASSLGSSYNEQFF. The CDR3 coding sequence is TGCGCCAGCAGCTTGGGGAGCTCCTACAATGAGCAGTTCTTC.

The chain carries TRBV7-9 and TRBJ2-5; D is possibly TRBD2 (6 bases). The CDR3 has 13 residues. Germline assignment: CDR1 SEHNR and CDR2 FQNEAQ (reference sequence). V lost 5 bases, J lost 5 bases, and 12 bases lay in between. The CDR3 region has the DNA TGTGCCAGCAGCCGCGTCGGGGGTGAGACCCAGTACTTC. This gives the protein CASSRVGGETQYF.

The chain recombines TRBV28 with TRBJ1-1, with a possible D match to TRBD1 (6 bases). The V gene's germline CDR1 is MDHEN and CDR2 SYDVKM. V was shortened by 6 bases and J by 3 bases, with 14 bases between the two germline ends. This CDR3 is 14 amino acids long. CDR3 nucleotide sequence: TGTGCCAGCAGGGGACACTACCAGGACACTGAAGCTTTCTTT. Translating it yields CASRGHYQDTEAFF.

This CDR3 reads CASSPRLSYAKNIQYF. The CDR3 bases are TGTGCCAGCAGTCCGCGCCTTAGTTATGCCAAAAACATTCAGTACTTC. The chain combines TRBV27 with TRBJ2-4; D gene uncertain. CDR1 is MNHEY and CDR2 is SMNVEV in the germline V gene (reference sequence). The CDR3 is 16 residues long. The V gene lost 5 bases and the J gene lost 1 base, with 15 bases spanning the gap.

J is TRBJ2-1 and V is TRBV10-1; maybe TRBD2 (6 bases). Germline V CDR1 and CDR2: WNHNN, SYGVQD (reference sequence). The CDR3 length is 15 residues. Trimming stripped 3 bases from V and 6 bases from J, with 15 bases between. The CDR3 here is CASSDQPGAINEQFF. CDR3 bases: TGCGCCAGCAGTGATCAACCGGGAGCGATCAATGAGCAGTTCTTC.

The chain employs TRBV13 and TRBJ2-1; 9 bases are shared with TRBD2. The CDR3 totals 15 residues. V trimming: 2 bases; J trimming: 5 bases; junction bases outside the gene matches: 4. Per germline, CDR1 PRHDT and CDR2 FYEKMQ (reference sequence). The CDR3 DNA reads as TGTGCCAGCAGCTTACCCGGACTAGCGAACAATGAGCAGTTCTTC. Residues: CASSLPGLANNEQFF.

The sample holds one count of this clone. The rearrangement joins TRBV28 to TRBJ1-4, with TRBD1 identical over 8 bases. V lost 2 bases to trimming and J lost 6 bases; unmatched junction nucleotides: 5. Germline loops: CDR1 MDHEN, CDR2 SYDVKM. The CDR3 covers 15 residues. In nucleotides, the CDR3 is TGTGCCAGCAGTTTACAGGGGGCAATTGATGAAAAACTGTTTTTT. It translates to CASSLQGAIDEKLFF.

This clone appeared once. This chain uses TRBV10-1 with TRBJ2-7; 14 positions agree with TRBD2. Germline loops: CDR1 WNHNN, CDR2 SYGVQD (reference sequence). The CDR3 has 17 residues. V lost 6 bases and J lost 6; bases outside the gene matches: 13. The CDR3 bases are TGCGCCAGCAGCCCCCGGACTAGCGGGGGGCTCCGGGGCGAGCAGTACTTC. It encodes CASSPRTSGGLRGEQYF.

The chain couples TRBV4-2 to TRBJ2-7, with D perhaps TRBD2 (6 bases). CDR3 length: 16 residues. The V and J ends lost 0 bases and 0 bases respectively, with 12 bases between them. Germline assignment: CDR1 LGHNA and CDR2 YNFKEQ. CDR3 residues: CASSQEGGASSYEQYF. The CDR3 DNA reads TGTGCCAGCAGCCAAGAAGGAGGGGCAAGCTCCTACGAGCAGTACTTC.

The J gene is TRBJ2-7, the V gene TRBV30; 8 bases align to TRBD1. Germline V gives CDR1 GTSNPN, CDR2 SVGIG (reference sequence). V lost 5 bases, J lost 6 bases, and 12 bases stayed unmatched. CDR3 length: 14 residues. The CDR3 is CAWGKDRGWVEQYF. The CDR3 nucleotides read TGTGCCTGGGGTAAAGACAGGGGCTGGGTCGAGCAGTACTTC.

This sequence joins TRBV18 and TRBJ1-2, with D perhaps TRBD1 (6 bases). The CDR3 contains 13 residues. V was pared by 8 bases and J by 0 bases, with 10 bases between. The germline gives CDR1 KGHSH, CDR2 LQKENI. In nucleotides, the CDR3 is TGTGCCAGCCAGCAGGGGCCTAACTATGGCTACACCTTC. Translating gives CASQQGPNYGYTF.

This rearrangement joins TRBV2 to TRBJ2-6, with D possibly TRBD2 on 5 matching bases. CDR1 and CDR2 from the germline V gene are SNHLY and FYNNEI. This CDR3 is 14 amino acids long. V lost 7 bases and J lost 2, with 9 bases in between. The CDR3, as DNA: TGTGCCAGCATCCAGGAGGCTGGGGCCAACGTCCTGACTTTC. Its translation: CASIQEAGANVLTF.

As DNA, the CDR3 is TGTGCCAGCAGCTCCCAGTACAATGAGCAGTTCTTC. The encoded protein is CASSSQYNEQFF. This chain links TRBV7-2 with TRBJ2-1; D ambiguous. The CDR3 sequence is 12 residues long. CDR1 SGHTA and CDR2 FQGNSA come from the germline V gene. V lost 4 bases and J 4 bases, leaving 5 bases between the germline ends.

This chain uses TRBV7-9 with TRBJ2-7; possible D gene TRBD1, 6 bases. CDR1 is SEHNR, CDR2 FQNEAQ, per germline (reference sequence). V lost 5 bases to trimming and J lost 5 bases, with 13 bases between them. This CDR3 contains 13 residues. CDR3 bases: TGTGCCAGCAGCAAAAATACAGGGAACGAGCAGTACTTC. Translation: CASSKNTGNEQYF.

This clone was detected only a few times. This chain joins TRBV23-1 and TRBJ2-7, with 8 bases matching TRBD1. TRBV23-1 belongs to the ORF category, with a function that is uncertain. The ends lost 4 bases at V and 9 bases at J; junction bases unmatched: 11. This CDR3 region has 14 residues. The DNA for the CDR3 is TGCGCCAGCAGTCTCCCAGGGGGCCCCCGTGGGCAGTACTTC. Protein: CASSLPGGPRGQYF.

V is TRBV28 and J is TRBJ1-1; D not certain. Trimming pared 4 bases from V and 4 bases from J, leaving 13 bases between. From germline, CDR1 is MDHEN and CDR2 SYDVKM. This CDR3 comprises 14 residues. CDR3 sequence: CASSSPGTATEAFF. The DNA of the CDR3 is TGTGCCAGCAGTTCCCCAGGTACGGCCACTGAAGCTTTCTTT.

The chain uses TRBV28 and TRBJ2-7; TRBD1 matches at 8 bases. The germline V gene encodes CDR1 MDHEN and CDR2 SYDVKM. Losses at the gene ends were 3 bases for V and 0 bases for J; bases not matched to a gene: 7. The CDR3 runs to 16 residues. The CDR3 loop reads CASSLMAGGLSYEQYF. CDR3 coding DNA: TGTGCCAGCAGTTTGATGGCAGGGGGCCTCTCCTACGAGCAGTACTTC.

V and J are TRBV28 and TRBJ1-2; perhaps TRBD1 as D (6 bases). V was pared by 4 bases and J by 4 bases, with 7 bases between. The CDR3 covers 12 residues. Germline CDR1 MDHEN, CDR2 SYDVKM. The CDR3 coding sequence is TGTGCCAGCAGTTGGACAGCCTATGGCTACACCTTC. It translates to CASSWTAYGYTF.

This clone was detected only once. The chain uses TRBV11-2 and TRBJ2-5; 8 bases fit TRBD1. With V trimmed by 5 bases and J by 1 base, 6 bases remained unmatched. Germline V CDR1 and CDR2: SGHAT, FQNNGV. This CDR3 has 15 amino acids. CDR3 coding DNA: TGTGCCAGCAGCGCGGACAGGGCCCTCCAAGAGACCCAGTACTTC. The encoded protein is CASSADRALQETQYF. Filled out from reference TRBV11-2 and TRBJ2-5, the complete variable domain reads EAGVAQSPRYKIIEKRQSVAFWCNPISGHATLYWYQQILGQGPKLLIQFQNNGVVDDSQLPKDRFSAERLKGVDSTLKIQPAKLEDSAVYLCASSADRALQETQYFGPGTRLLVL.

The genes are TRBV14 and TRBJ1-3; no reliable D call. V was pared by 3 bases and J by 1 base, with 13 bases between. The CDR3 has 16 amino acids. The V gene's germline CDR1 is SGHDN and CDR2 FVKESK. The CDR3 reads CASSHQWRGSGNTIYF. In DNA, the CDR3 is TGTGCCAGCAGCCATCAGTGGCGCGGGTCTGGAAACACCATATATTTT.

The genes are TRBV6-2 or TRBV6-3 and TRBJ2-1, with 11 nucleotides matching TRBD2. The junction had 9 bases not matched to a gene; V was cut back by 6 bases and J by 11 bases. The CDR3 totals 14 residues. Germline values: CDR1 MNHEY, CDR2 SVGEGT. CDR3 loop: CASSLTSGIIQQFF. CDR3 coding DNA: TGTGCCAGCAGCCTGACTAGCGGGATAATACAGCAGTTCTTC.

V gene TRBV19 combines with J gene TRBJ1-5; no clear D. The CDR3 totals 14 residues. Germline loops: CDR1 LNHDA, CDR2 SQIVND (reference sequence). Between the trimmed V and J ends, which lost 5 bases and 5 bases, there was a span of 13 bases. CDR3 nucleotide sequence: TGTGCCAGTAGTTCGCGGAGCTGGGATCAGCCCCAGCATTTT. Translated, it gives CASSSRSWDQPQHF.

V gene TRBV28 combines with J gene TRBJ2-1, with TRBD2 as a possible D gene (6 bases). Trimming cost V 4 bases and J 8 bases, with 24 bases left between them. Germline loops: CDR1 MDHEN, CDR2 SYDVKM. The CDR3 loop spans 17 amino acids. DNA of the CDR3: TGTGCCAGCAGTTATGTCCGGGACTCAAAGAGAGGCGATGAGCAGTTCTTC. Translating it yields CASSYVRDSKRGDEQFF. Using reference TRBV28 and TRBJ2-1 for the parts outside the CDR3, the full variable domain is DVKVTQSSRYLVKRTGEKVFLECVQDMDHENMFWYRQDPGLGLRLIYFSYDVKMKEKGDIPEGYSVSREKKERFSLILESASTNQTSMYLCASSYVRDSKRGDEQFFGPGTRLTVL.

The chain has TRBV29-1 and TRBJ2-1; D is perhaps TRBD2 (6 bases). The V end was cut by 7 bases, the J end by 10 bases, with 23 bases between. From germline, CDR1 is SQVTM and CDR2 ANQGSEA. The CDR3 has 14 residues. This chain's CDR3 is CSALPPGGWGEQFF. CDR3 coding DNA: TGCAGCGCTCTCCCACCCGGGGGTTGGGGAGAGCAGTTCTTC.

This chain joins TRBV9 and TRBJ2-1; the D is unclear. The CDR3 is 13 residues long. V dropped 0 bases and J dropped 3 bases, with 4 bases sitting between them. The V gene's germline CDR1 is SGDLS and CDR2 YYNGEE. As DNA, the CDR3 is TGTGCCAGCAGCGTAGATTACTACAATGAGCAGTTCTTC. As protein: CASSVDYYNEQFF.